The 30 T cell receptor beta chains below come from one sample, sequenced in a study of blood T cell repertoires in COVID-19. The protocol was immunoSEQ multiplex PCR, while the TCRdb copy is restricted to in-frame clones and leaves out a portion. This sample carries about 190,000 clones, 89% of them seen once, and the ten largest clones take about 7%. The sequenced material came from peripheral blood. These receptors were taken from a middle-aged man with acute or convalescent COVID-19.

The chain recombines TRBV15 with TRBJ2-1, with 9 bases matching TRBD1. The germline V gene has CDR1 LNHNV and CDR2 YYDKDF (reference sequence). The CDR3 sequence is 13 residues long. The V and J ends lost 6 bases and 6 bases, in that order; junction bases with no gene match: 3. The CDR3 region has the DNA TGTGCCACCAGTCGGACAGGGGTCAATGAGCAGTTCTTC. Amino acids: CATSRTGVNEQFF.

This sequence joins TRBV3-1 (or the pseudogene TRBV3-2) and TRBJ2-5, with D uncertain. Germline V gene data show CDR1 as LGHDT and CDR2 as YNNKEL (reference sequence). The CDR3 covers 15 residues. Trimming pared 0 bases from V and 1 base from J, leaving 9 bases between. CDR3 sequence (DNA): TGTGCCAGCAGCCAAGATTTCAGGATCCAAGAGACCCAGTACTTC. Residues: CASSQDFRIQETQYF.

The chain is built from TRBV4-1 and TRBJ2-1; 14 nucleotides agree with TRBD2. The CDR3 consists of 17 residues. Germline CDR1 and CDR2: MGHRA and YSYEKL. The junction had 9 bases not matched to a gene; V was cut back by 4 bases and J by 7 bases. The CDR3 loop reads CASSPGLAGVEGNEQFF. The DNA for the CDR3 is TGCGCCAGCAGCCCGGGACTAGCGGGGGTTGAAGGGAATGAGCAGTTCTTC.

CDR3 sequence (DNA): TGTGCCAGCAGTACCCTAGCGGGGGCAGGTGAGCAGTTCTTC. Its protein is CASSTLAGAGEQFF. This sequence joins TRBV2 and TRBJ2-1, with 10 bases identical to TRBD2. CDR1 is SNHLY and CDR2 is FYNNEI in the germline V gene. The CDR3 has 14 residues. Trimming cost V 5 bases and J 9 bases; bases outside gene matches: 7.

The rearrangement links TRBV5-4 to TRBJ2-5, with 8 bases fitting TRBD2. The germline V gene encodes CDR1 SGHNT and CDR2 YYREEE (reference sequence). V dropped 3 bases and J dropped 4; count of bases not matched to a gene: 5. The CDR3 has 14 residues. The CDR3 loop reads CASSSWTSIETQYF. CDR3 nucleotides: TGTGCCAGCAGCTCCTGGACTAGCATAGAGACCCAGTACTTC.

The chain joins TRBV28 to TRBJ2-7; D uncertain. Per the germline V gene, CDR1 is MDHEN and CDR2 is SYDVKM. CDR3 length: 12 residues. V lost 2 bases to trimming and J lost 6 bases, with 8 bases between them. The CDR3 is CASSLVPREQYF. CDR3 DNA sequence: TGTGCCAGCAGTTTAGTCCCCCGCGAGCAGTACTTC.

The rearrangement joins TRBV24-1 to TRBJ2-1; 8 positions agree with TRBD2. V shed 3 bases and J 9 bases; nucleotides not matched to a gene: 15. CDR3 size: 17 residues. The germline V gene encodes CDR1 KGHDR and CDR2 SFDVKD. CDR3: CATSDPVGRGALGEQFF. Written as DNA, the CDR3 is TGTGCCACCAGTGATCCCGTGGGGCGGGGGGCCCTCGGTGAGCAGTTCTTC.

The CDR3, as DNA: TGTGCCAGCAGCCACTCGGAACTAGCGGCGACCCAGTACTTC. Protein sequence: CASSHSELAATQYF. The rearrangement joins TRBV3-1 (or the pseudogene TRBV3-2) to TRBJ2-5; 8 positions agree with TRBD2. V was pared by 3 bases and J by 7 bases, with 7 bases of the junction left unmatched. Germline V gene sequence: CDR1 LGHDT, CDR2 YNNKEL (reference sequence). The CDR3 has 14 residues.

As concerns this clone: Other nucleotide sequences in the sample specify the same CDR3. The rearrangement joins TRBV7-2 to TRBJ1-1, with a possible D match to TRBD1 (6 bases). CDR1 and CDR2 from the germline V gene are SGHTA and FQGNSA. The CDR3 runs 13 residues. Trimming took 5 bases from V and 1 from J, leaving 8 bases between them. The CDR3 DNA is TGTGCCAGCAGCGTGGACAGGAACACTGAAGCTTTCTTT. Translated, it gives CASSVDRNTEAFF.

The chain combines TRBV6-1 with TRBJ1-1; D is possibly TRBD1 (5 bases). CDR3 length: 15 amino acids. The germline V gene has CDR1 MNHNS and CDR2 SASEGT. With 1 base removed from V and 4 bases from J, the gap between germline ends came to 13 bases. Written as DNA, the CDR3 is TGTGCCAGCAGTGAAGTGGCGGGGGTGGTCACTGAAGCTTTCTTT. Translated, it gives CASSEVAGVVTEAFF.

The chain uses TRBV2 and TRBJ2-1, with 7 bases aligning to TRBD2. The CDR3 contains 12 residues. CDR1 and CDR2 (germline): SNHLY, FYNNEI. V shed 6 bases and J 7 bases; nucleotides not matched to a gene: 3. The CDR3 region has the DNA TGTGCCAGCAGCGGGAGGAGGAATGAGCAGTTCTTC. Its translation is CASSGRRNEQFF.

CDR3 in amino acids: CASSLSGRGTEAFF. CDR3 DNA: TGTGCCAGCAGTTTATCAGGGAGGGGGACTGAAGCTTTCTTT. V gene TRBV28 combines with J gene TRBJ1-1; a possible D gene is TRBD1 (6 bases). There are 14 residues in the CDR3. The V gene lost 1 base and the J gene lost 5 bases, with 11 bases spanning the gap. In germline, CDR1 is MDHEN, CDR2 SYDVKM.

V usage is TRBV6-6 and J usage is TRBJ1-2, with a tentative D call TRBD1 (5 bases). V was trimmed by 1 base and J by 5 bases, leaving 17 bases between them. CDR1 is MNHNY and CDR2 is SVGAGI in the germline V gene (reference sequence). The CDR3 is 16 amino acids. DNA for the CDR3: TGTGCCAGCAGTTACTGGGGGGTCCAGCGAGAGTATGGCTACACCTTC. Translating gives CASSYWGVQREYGYTF.

The J gene is TRBJ2-1, the V gene TRBV5-4; 11 nucleotides line up with TRBD1. V lost 4 bases and J lost 6; bases outside the gene matches: 9. This CDR3 spans 16 amino acids. Germline V CDR1 and CDR2: SGHNT, YYREEE (reference sequence). CDR3 DNA: TGTGCCAGCAGCGACAGGGACAGGGGGTCTCTCAATGAGCAGTTCTTC. Translated, it gives CASSDRDRGSLNEQFF.

The chain recombines TRBV7-3 with TRBJ2-3, with 9 bases that match TRBD1. This CDR3 region has 14 residues. Losses at the gene ends were 1 base for V and 10 bases for J; bases not matched to a gene: 6. CDR1 is SGHTA and CDR2 is FQGTGA in the germline V gene. The CDR3 region is CASSLSPRDRAQYF. As DNA, the CDR3 is TGTGCCAGCAGCTTAAGTCCCCGGGACAGGGCGCAGTATTTT.

The rearrangement uses TRBV28 and TRBJ1-5, with D tentatively TRBD1 (5 bases). The germline V gene has CDR1 MDHEN and CDR2 SYDVKM. The CDR3 runs 18 residues. With 1 base removed from V and 0 bases from J, the gap between germline ends came to 16 bases. Here the CDR3 reads CASSLFGSGQYSNQPQHF. Here the CDR3 DNA reads TGTGCCAGCAGTTTATTCGGGTCAGGGCAATATAGCAATCAGCCCCAGCATTTT.

The gene calls are TRBV7-8 and TRBJ2-5, with TRBD1 matching over 8 bases. V shed 0 bases and J 5 bases; nucleotides not matched to a gene: 11. This CDR3 region has 17 residues. CDR1 SGHVS and CDR2 FQNEAQ come from the germline V gene. Here the CDR3 reads CASSLAPRAGGRETQYF. CDR3 sequence (DNA): TGTGCCAGCAGCTTAGCGCCCCGGGCAGGGGGCCGGGAGACCCAGTACTTC.

J is TRBJ2-3 and V is TRBV6-2 or TRBV6-3; 10 bases align to TRBD2. CDR3 size: 18 residues. V lost 4 bases and J lost 2; bases outside the gene matches: 12. Germline lookup yields CDR1 MNHEY and CDR2 SVGEGT. DNA for the CDR3: TGTGCCAGCAGTTGGCTACTTCGGCTAGCGGGGGACACAGATACGCAGTATTTT. Protein: CASSWLLRLAGDTDTQYF.

The chain uses TRBV6-2 or TRBV6-3 and TRBJ1-2; D remains unclear. This CDR3 has 15 residues. V dropped 1 base and J dropped 0 bases, with 9 bases sitting between them. Germline CDR1 MNHEY, CDR2 SVGEGT. The chain's CDR3 is CASSYFREPNYGYTF. DNA of the CDR3: TGTGCCAGCAGTTACTTTCGCGAGCCTAACTATGGCTACACCTTC.

The rearrangement links TRBV6-5 to TRBJ1-4; D is possibly TRBD1 (5 bases). Germline V gene lookup returns CDR1 MNHEY and CDR2 SVGAGI. The CDR3 has 14 residues. The V gene lost 6 bases and the J gene lost 12 bases, with 20 bases spanning the gap. In DNA, the CDR3 is TGTGCCAGCAGCCAACGGCGCCCCTGGGGCGAACTGTTTTTT. Encoded protein: CASSQRRPWGELFF.

This clone was seen a handful of times. This rearrangement joins TRBV7-8 to TRBJ1-5; tentatively, D is TRBD1 (6 bases). V was cut by 5 bases and J by 2 bases, with 13 bases left in between. This CDR3 has 15 amino acids. CDR1 is SGHVS and CDR2 is FQNEAQ in the germline V gene. The CDR3 DNA reads as TGTGCCAGCAGCGAAGAGGGGGGGCGCAATCAGCCCCAGCATTTT. This translates into CASSEEGGRNQPQHF.

The chain has TRBV11-2 and TRBJ1-1, with a possible D match to TRBD1 (5 bases). CDR3 length: 13 residues. Trimming cost V 5 bases and J 5 bases, with 12 bases left between them. The germline V gene has CDR1 SGHAT and CDR2 FQNNGV. The CDR3 reads CASSPSRVTEAFF. CDR3 nucleotides: TGTGCCAGCAGCCCCTCCAGGGTAACTGAAGCTTTCTTT.

This clone was picked up one time. This chain joins TRBV5-5 and TRBJ1-2; TRBD1 might be the D (6 bases). Trimming took off 0 bases at V and 5 bases at J, with 8 bases between the two ends. CDR1 SGHKS and CDR2 YYEKEE come from the germline V gene (reference sequence). There are 13 residues in the CDR3. The CDR3 DNA reads TGTGCCAGCAGCTTGGCGGACAGTTATGGCTACACCTTC. Translated, it gives CASSLADSYGYTF. Full variable domain (rest looked up from reference TRBV5-5 and TRBJ1-2): DAGVTQSPTHLIKTRGQQVTLRCSPISGHKSVSWYQQVLGQGPQFIFQYYEKEERGRGNFPDRFSARQFPNYSSELNVNALLLGDSALYLCASSLADSYGYTFGSGTRLTVV.

This chain joins TRBV5-5 and TRBJ1-1, with 9 bases aligning to TRBD1. The germline gives CDR1 SGHKS, CDR2 YYEKEE (reference sequence). CDR3 length: 14 amino acids. The V segment lost 7 bases and the J segment 4 bases; nucleotides outside the gene matches: 8. CDR3 nucleotide sequence: TGTGCCAGCTTGGAGACAGGGGGTGGCACTGAAGCTTTCTTT. Translating it yields CASLETGGGTEAFF.

The rearrangement links TRBV5-1 to TRBJ1-1; 7 nucleotides line up with TRBD1. Germline V gene lookup returns CDR1 SGHRS and CDR2 YFSETQ. This CDR3 contains 13 residues. V dropped 4 bases and J dropped 4; count of bases not matched to a gene: 4. CDR3 in amino acids: CASSVTGATEAFF. The CDR3 nucleotides read TGCGCCAGCAGCGTCACAGGGGCCACTGAAGCTTTCTTT.

This clone is a singleton in its sample. This chain uses TRBV19 with TRBJ2-7; 9 nucleotides match TRBD1. There are 18 residues in the CDR3. Germline V gene lookup returns CDR1 LNHDA and CDR2 SQIVND (reference sequence). J was trimmed by 3 bases and V by 5 bases; bases with no gene match: 17. The CDR3, as DNA: TGTGCCAGTAGTGCGCGGGGGACAGGGCATCTTTCATTCTACGAGCAGTACTTC. Amino acids: CASSARGTGHLSFYEQYF. The complete variable domain, with remaining parts taken from reference TRBV19 and TRBJ2-7, reads DGGITQSPKYLFRKEGQNVTLSCEQNLNHDAMYWYRQDPGQGLRLIYYSQIVNDFQKGDIAEGYSVSREKKESFPLTVTSAQKNPTAFYLCASSARGTGHLSFYEQYFGPGTRLTVT.

The chain is built from TRBV19 and TRBJ1-2, with 11 bases identical to TRBD1. The CDR3 has 15 amino acids. CDR1 and CDR2 (germline): LNHDA, SQIVND (reference sequence). V shed 6 bases, J shed 5 bases, and the junction held 8 bases outside the gene matches. The CDR3 loop reads CASSLGTGGEYGYTF. CDR3 nucleotide sequence: TGTGCCAGTAGCCTCGGGACAGGGGGAGAATATGGCTACACCTTC. Together with reference TRBV19 and TRBJ1-2, the CDR3 gives the full variable domain: DGGITQSPKYLFRKEGQNVTLSCEQNLNHDAMYWYRQDPGQGLRLIYYSQIVNDFQKGDIAEGYSVSREKKESFPLTVTSAQKNPTAFYLCASSLGTGGEYGYTFGSGTRLTVV.

V and J are TRBV27 and TRBJ2-2; D gene uncertain. The CDR3 totals 15 residues. Trimming pared 3 bases from V and 4 bases from J, leaving 12 bases between. Germline values: CDR1 MNHEY, CDR2 SMNVEV (reference sequence). CDR3 in DNA: TGTGCCAGCAGTTTCAGCAGAGGCGTCACCGGGGAGCTGTTTTTT. It yields the protein CASSFSRGVTGELFF.

The V call is TRBV7-9, the J call TRBJ1-1; 8 bases map to TRBD1. CDR3 length: 14 amino acids. Germline V gene sequence: CDR1 SEHNR, CDR2 FQNEAQ (reference sequence). The J segment lost 4 bases and the V segment lost 4 bases, leaving 5 bases of the junction unmatched. CDR3 DNA sequence: TGTGCCAGCAGCTCACAGGGGGTCGGCACTGAAGCTTTCTTT. Protein: CASSSQGVGTEAFF.

The rearrangement links TRBV9 to TRBJ2-3; TRBD2 matches at 10 bases. CDR3 length: 16 residues. Germline V lookup: CDR1 SGDLS, CDR2 YYNGEE. V shed 0 bases and J 3 bases; nucleotides not matched to a gene: 4. This CDR3 reads CASSVEGLAQTDTQYF. CDR3 in DNA: TGTGCCAGCAGCGTAGAGGGACTAGCGCAAACAGATACGCAGTATTTT.